This TCR beta chain emerged from a study of shared clonotypes between healthy human individuals. A single count supports this clone. The CDR3 totals 15 residues. Germline loops: CDR1 SGDLS, CDR2 YYNGEE. V shed 3 bases, J shed 5 bases, and the junction held 8 bases outside the gene matches. Repertoires were generated with immunoSEQ multiplex PCR, while TCRdb's copy carries only in-frame clones and drops some. The sample holds about 2.4 million clones, roughly 93% seen once. The chain joins TRBV9 to TRBJ1-2, with 9 bases aligning to TRBD1. This receptor was taken from a man younger than 30 in good health. Some clones in this sample may be carry-over from other donors' samples. The sequenced sample was naive CD4+ T cells from PBMCs. Subset here: CD45RA+ positively selected. CDR3 nucleotides: TGTGCCAGCAGCGCAGGAGACGGGACAGGGTATGGCTACACCTTC. Translation: CASSAGDGTGYGYTF.